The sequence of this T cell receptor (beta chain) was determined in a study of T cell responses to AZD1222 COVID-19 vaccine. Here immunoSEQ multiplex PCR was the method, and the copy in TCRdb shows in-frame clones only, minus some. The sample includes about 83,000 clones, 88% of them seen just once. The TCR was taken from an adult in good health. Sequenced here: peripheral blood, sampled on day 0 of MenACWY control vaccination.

CDR3 region: CASSRQGGTDTQYF. The CDR3 DNA sequence: TGTGCCAGCAGCCGACAGGGGGGAACAGATACGCAGTATTTT. The chain links TRBV28 to TRBJ2-3; 9 positions agree with TRBD1. This CDR3 is 14 amino acids long. Trimming took 6 bases from V and 3 from J; bases not matched to a gene: 4. The germline V gene encodes CDR1 MDHEN and CDR2 SYDVKM.